This TCR beta chain appears in the sequencing data of a study of shared clonotypes between healthy human individuals. For the study at large: CD4 naive and CD4 memory each took three plates per donor, while CD8 naive took two and CD8 memory one. General observations from the study: Relative to clonotypes present in all four donors, those not shared had lower generation probabilities.

Measured with immunoSEQ multiplex PCR; TCRdb has only the in-frame clones, and not every one. The table lists 1.6 million or so clones, around 98.5% of them singletons. Comment on this clone: The antigen remains unidentified.

The CDR3 extends over 19 amino acids. Per the germline V gene, CDR1 is SGHRS and CDR2 is YFSETQ. V dropped 1 base and J dropped 3 bases, with 23 bases sitting between them. This TCR was sampled from a man younger than 45 in good health. The V gene is TRBV5-1, the J gene TRBJ2-1; a possible D gene is TRBD2 (6 bases). Sequenced sample: naive CD4+ T cells sorted from blood. Documented subset: CD45RA+ positively selected. The CDR3: CASSLLPAEGLGGYNEQFF. CDR3 in DNA: TGCGCCAGCAGCTTGCTCCCAGCGGAGGGCCTCGGAGGCTACAATGAGCAGTTCTTC.